A selection of T cell receptor beta chains follows, all from one sample in a study of a mutant IDH1 vaccine in newly diagnosed glioma. Some clones are missing from TCRdb's copy, which holds only in-frame ones; the method was immunoSEQ multiplex PCR. The table includes some 42,000 clones, over 75% detected once. These receptors' targets are unknown. Source: PBMCs, taken from a glioma patient whose treatment included an IDH1 peptide vaccine. All receptors derive from a middle-aged man with glioma. The CDR3 runs from the conserved cysteine through the conserved F or W. D genes are given only for firm matches. Size tells how often a clone was seen (once, few, many) or the class of an expanded clone, and some rows leave it out.

TGTGCCAGCAGTGAGGAAGAGACCCAGTACTTC	CASSEEETQYF	.	TRBV2	TRBJ2-5	.
TGTGCCACCAGCAGAGATCTTAAGGACACCGGGGAGCTGTTTTTT	CATSRDLKDTGELFF	.	TRBV15	TRBJ2-2	.
TGTGCCAGCAGTGCAACTTCCACCGGGGAGCTGTTTTTT	CASSATSTGELFF	.	TRBV6-4	TRBJ2-2	.
TGTGCCAGTCGGGTAAAGGCACTGGTGGGACTAGCGGGAGCCGGGGAGCTGTTTTTT	CASRVKALVGLAGAGELFF	.	TRBV19	TRBJ2-2	TRBD2
TGCGCCAGCAGCTTGTCCTCAGGCGGGACCTACGAGCAGTACTTC	CASSLSSGGTYEQYF	.	TRBV5-1	TRBJ2-7	.
TGTGCCAGCTCACCAAGGCCGACAGGTGCAGACACTGAAGCTTTCTTT	CASSPRPTGADTEAFF	.	TRBV18	TRBJ1-1	.
TGTGCCAGCAGCGGAGGGACTAGCGGGAGGTACGAGCAGTACTTC	CASSGGTSGRYEQYF	few	TRBV9	TRBJ2-7	TRBD2
TGTGCCATCATGGGGGGAGCGGGCTACGAGCAGTACTTC	CAIMGGAGYEQYF	.	TRBV10-3	TRBJ2-7	.
TGCGCCAGCAGCCAAGGAGCTAGCGGATACGAGCAGTACTTC	CASSQGASGYEQYF	.	TRBV4-1	TRBJ2-7	TRBD2
TGCGCCAGCAGCCCCGATAATAACTATGGCTACACCTTC	CASSPDNNYGYTF	.	TRBV5-1	TRBJ1-2	.
TGTGCCAGCAGTGAATTCAGTGGGCACGGGAATGAGCAGTTCTTC	CASSEFSGHGNEQFF	.	TRBV6-1	TRBJ2-1	.
TGTGCCAGCTCACCTCGCGAGGGGGGATCTGGGGCCAACGTCCTGACTTTC	CASSPREGGSGANVLTF	.	TRBV18	TRBJ2-6	.
TGTGCCAGCAGCTTGGGAGACTCACATAATACGCAGTATTTT	CASSLGDSHNTQYF	.	TRBV5-4	TRBJ2-3	.
TGTGCCAGCAGCTGGGCAAGCCAAGCCGGGGAAGCTTTCTTT	CASSWASQAGEAFF	.	TRBV7-8	TRBJ1-1	.
TGTGCCAGTAGTATAGAAGGACATCGCACTGAAGCTTTCTTT	CASSIEGHRTEAFF	.	TRBV19	TRBJ1-1	.
TGTGCCAGCAGTTTAGCGGGGGACTACGAGCAGTACTTC	CASSLAGDYEQYF	.	TRBV28	TRBJ2-7	TRBD2
TGTGCCAGCAGCTCAGAGCTTTTAGACTACGAGCAGTACTTC	CASSSELLDYEQYF	.	TRBV11-2	TRBJ2-7	.
TGTGCCAGCTCACCCCCGGGACTAGCGGGAGTAGGTGAGCAGTTCTTC	CASSPPGLAGVGEQFF	.	TRBV18	TRBJ2-1	TRBD2
TGTGCCAGTACCGACCCCCAGGGCTACTATGGCTACACCTTC	CASTDPQGYYGYTF	.	TRBV19	TRBJ1-2	.
TGTGCCAGTAGTATCCCAGGGATTGGAAATCAGCCCCAGCATTTT	CASSIPGIGNQPQHF	.	TRBV19	TRBJ1-5	.
TGTGCCAGCAGCCTCCTCCGGGACGTCTATGGCTACACCTTC	CASSLLRDVYGYTF	once	TRBV7-8	TRBJ1-2	.
TGTGCCAGCAGCGTACGCGGCAAAGACGAGCAGTACTTC	CASSVRGKDEQYF	.	TRBV9	TRBJ2-7	.
TGTGCCAGTAGGCTACAGGGGGCTGGAGAGACCCAGTACTTC	CASRLQGAGETQYF	.	TRBV19	TRBJ2-5	TRBD1
TGTGCCAGCAGCTTGGGCAGCCAGAACACCGGGGAGCTGTTTTTT	CASSLGSQNTGELFF	.	TRBV7-2	TRBJ2-2	.
TGTGCCAGCCTCCGGCAGGGGGGCTATGGCTACACCTTC	CASLRQGGYGYTF	.	TRBV4-2	TRBJ1-2	TRBD1
TGTGCCAGCAGCTTAGGGGTAGATACGCAGTATTTT	CASSLGVDTQYF	.	TRBV7-8	TRBJ2-3	.
TGTGCCAGCAGCAAAAGGGGGAGCACAGATACGCAGTATTTT	CASSKRGSTDTQYF	.	TRBV21-1	TRBJ2-3	.
TGTGCCAGCACAGGACTAGCTGGGGGCGGGCAGTACTTC	CASTGLAGGGQYF	.	TRBV27	TRBJ2-7	TRBD2
TGTGCCAGCAGCCCGACAGGGCAAGATGGCTACACCTTC	CASSPTGQDGYTF	few	TRBV5-6	TRBJ1-2	TRBD1
TGCGCCAGCAGCTTTCCAGGGGTGGATACGCAGTATTTT	CASSFPGVDTQYF	once	TRBV5-1	TRBJ2-3	.
TGTGCCAGCTTACTGACAGGCAGCACAGATACGCAGTATTTT	CASLLTGSTDTQYF	.	TRBV5-4	TRBJ2-3	.
TGTGCCAGCCGACGGGGAGAAAAGGGTCAGCCCCAGCATTTT	CASRRGEKGQPQHF	medium-sized	TRBV6-8	TRBJ1-5	.
TGTGCCAGCAGCTTAAGCGGGAGAGGCACCTACAATGAGCAGTTCTTC	CASSLSGRGTYNEQFF	.	TRBV11-2	TRBJ2-1	TRBD2
TGTGCCAGCTCACTTCTGGACGCCTACAATGAGCAGTTCTTC	CASSLLDAYNEQFF	.	TRBV18	TRBJ2-1	.